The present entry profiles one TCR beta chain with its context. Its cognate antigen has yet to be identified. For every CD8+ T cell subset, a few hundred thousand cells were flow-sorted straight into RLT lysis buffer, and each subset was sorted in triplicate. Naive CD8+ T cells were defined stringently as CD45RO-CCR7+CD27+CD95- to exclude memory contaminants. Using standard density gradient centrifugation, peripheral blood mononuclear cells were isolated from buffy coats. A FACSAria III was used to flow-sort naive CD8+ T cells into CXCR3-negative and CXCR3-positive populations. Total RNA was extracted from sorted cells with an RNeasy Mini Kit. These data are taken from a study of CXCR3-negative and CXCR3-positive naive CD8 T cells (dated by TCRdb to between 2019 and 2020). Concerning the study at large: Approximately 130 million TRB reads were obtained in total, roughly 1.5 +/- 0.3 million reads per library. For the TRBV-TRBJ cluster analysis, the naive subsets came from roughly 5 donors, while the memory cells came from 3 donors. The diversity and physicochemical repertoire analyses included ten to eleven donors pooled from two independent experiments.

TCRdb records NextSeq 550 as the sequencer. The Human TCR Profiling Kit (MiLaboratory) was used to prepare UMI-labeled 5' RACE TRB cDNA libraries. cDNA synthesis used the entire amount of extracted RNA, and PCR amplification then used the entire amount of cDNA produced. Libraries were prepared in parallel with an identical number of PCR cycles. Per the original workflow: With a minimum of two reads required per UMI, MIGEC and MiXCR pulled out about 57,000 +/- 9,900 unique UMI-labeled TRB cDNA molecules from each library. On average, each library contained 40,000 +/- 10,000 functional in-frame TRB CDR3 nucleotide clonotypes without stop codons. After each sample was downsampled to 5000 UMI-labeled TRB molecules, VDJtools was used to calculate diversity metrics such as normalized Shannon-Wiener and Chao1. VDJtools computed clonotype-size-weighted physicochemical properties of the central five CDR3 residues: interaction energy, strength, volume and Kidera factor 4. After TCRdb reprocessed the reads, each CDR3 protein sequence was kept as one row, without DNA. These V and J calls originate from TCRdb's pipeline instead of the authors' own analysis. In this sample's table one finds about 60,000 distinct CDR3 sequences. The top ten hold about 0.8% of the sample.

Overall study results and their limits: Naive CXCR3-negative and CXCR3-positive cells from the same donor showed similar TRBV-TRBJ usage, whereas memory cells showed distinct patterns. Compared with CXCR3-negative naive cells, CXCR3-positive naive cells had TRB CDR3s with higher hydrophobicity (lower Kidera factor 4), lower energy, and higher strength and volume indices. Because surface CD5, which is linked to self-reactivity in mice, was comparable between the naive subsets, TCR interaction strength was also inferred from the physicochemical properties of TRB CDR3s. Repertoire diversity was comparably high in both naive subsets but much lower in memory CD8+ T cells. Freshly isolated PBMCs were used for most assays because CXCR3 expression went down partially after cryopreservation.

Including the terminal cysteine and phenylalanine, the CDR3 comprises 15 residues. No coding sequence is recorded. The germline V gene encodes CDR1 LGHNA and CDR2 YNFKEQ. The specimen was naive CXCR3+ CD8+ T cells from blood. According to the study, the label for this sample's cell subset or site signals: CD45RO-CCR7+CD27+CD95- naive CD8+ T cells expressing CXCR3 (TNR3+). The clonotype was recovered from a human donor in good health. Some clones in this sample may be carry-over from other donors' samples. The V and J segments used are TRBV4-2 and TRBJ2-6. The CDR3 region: CASSQGAAGANVLTF.